This T cell receptor (beta chain) was identified in a study of cytomegalovirus exposure and HLA in healthy donors (dated by TCRdb to 2015 to 2018). Regarding the complete study: An earlier analysis of several hundred of the donors reported over 250 Gb of sequence data and about 120 million unique TCR beta sequences obtained from approximately 180 million T cells. About 310 gigabases of sequencing data and approximately 85 million unique TCR sequences were included in an early release covering over 600 HLA-typed donors. Among the roughly 430 genotyped donors, around 79% belonged to the genetic ancestry cluster associated with self-reported Caucasian donors. The study aimed to test whether cataloging public T cell receptors could reveal signatures of past pathogen exposure. The study profiled the T cell repertoires of fewer than 850 subjects by immunosequencing and related them to cytomegalovirus serostatus. Along with the 666-subject first cohort, a separate validation cohort of 120 different subjects was used. The study combined high-throughput TCR immunosequencing, statistical association of individual TCRs with disease status, and machine learning to predict cytomegalovirus infection status. In a later analysis, previously published TCR beta repertoires from several hundred donors were re-analyzed and high-resolution HLA genotyping was added so that TCR occurrence patterns could be studied. The later analysis used no new phenotypic data to find candidate immune exposures, relying instead on TCR beta sequences and their occurrence across donors. An earlier analysis of around 580 of the donors used high-throughput TCR beta sequencing to judge whether each TCR beta V gene segment behaved as functional or pseudogenic. Donor age, sex, ethnicity and CMV serostatus were collected together with the repertoire data. A later genetic analysis took genome-wide SNP genotypes for 398 of the 666 donors and used that subset as a discovery cohort. Every discovery cohort repertoire had been produced on one sequencing platform. HLA typing covered class I and class II loci at four-digit resolution. Typing coverage varied by locus: roughly 629-640 donors for A, B, C, DRB1 and DQB1; approximately 500 for DQA1; about 590 for DPA1; about 450 for DPB1. Because of strong linkage in the cohort, five DR-DQ haplotypes were treated as single units for association and clustering. On average, around 230,000 unique TCR beta nucleotide sequences were sequenced per donor among about 400 genotyped donors of the cohort, with approximately 18% of those sequences being non-productive. What the research found in general, with its limitations: Strong co-occurrence of HLA alleles, especially DR and DQ, made assigning TCR associations to individual alleles difficult. Linkage disequilibrium might explain the correlated functional status among segregating V segments, but an unknown experimental factor could not be ruled out. For the cohort, immune exposure information was limited to CMV serostatus. The authors suggested that the approach could potentially be extended to other disease states and immunological phenotypes. Compared with equally common non-associated chains, HLA-associated TCR beta chains in a later analysis were more clonally expanded and had lower generation probabilities. A further reported finding was that TCR beta sequences accurately predicted the HLA-A and HLA-B alleles for most subjects in the first cohort. Most TCR sequences were seen in very few donors, while some public TCRs were found in many individuals. In a later genetic analysis, fewer N-insertions in productive TCRs were reported among donors in an Asian-associated ancestry cluster than the 666-donor mean. Broadly in line with IMGT annotations, most TCR beta V segments showed up in productive rearrangements about 90% or about 30% of the time in an earlier analysis of several hundred of the donors. A later analysis found that TCR association rates varied across HLA loci, with DRB1 alleles showing the most associated TCRs and HLA-C alleles the fewest. Most CMV-associated TCR beta chains appeared to be HLA-restricted in a later analysis, and the HLA associations seemed to be driven largely by CMV exposure. Because counts were too low, roughly 16 rarely observed V segments, including chromosome 9 orphons, were left out of the earlier analysis of some 640 of the donors. Cytomegalovirus status was reported to be diagnosed by the classifier with high specificity and sensitivity in both the original and validation cohorts. The study listed 164 TCR beta chains as associated with cytomegalovirus. A cluster of highly shared sequence variants was judged likely to be a technical artifact of the sequencing pipeline. According to a later analysis, parvovirus B19, influenza, CMV and Epstein-Barr virus appeared linked to several top co-occurrence clusters. V-gene and J-gene trimming of TCR beta chains was associated with a missense DCLRE1C variant in a later genetic analysis, and the association was replicated in an independent cohort. A later analysis associated 16,951 TCR beta sequences with specific HLA alleles at a false discovery rate of 0.05. Presence/absence analyses assumed roughly uniform sequencing depth across donors, an assumption that may not hold. In vitro tests confirmed that a few of the cytomegalovirus-associated TCR beta chains recognize cytomegalovirus antigens. Because the 87-base-pair reads could not distinguish some IMGT-functional V segments, including TRBV6-2 and TRBV6-3, those segments were excluded. HLA typing was unavailable for some donors at each locus, so association tests used only the typed subset. This cohort had only TCR beta chains sequenced, and the lack of alpha or paired-chain data limited which features could be detected.

Reading the germline V gene gives CDR1 MGHDK and CDR2 SYGVNS. The junction shows trimming of 4 bases on V and 1 base on J, and the gene matches do not reach 6 bases of it. The CDR3 spans 18 residues, from the cysteine through the phenylalanine. Only the CDR3 part of the read is kept: 54 bases, read in frame from the first base. Receptors were amplified or captured by the immunoSEQ multiplex PCR assay. For the multiplex PCR, a mixture combining 60 forward primers for TCR Vbeta segments and 13 reverse primers for TCR Jbeta segments was used. A multiplex PCR assay on genomic DNA amplified the CDR3 region of rearranged TCR beta genes. Amplified TCR beta libraries were sequenced as 87-base-pair reads on the Illumina HiSeq System. Per the source publication's procedure: Across the 500 to 750 repertoires, a later analysis counted 80 million or so unique TCR beta chains, some 11 million of which were shared by at least two donors. Raw reads were error-corrected and collapsed into unique sequences by a nearest-neighbor algorithm in which closely related sequences were merged to remove PCR and sequencing errors. CDR3 sequences were aligned to IMGT reference sequences to assign V, D and J gene segments. For a sequence to be retained, at least a six-nucleotide match to both a V gene segment and a J gene segment was required. A rearrangement was called productive if the CDR3 had no stop codons and remained in frame with V and J, and every other rearrangement was called non-productive. CDR3 was defined according to IMGT convention as the region running from the second conserved V-encoded cysteine to the conserved J-encoded phenylalanine. Sequences without an unambiguous match to a single V gene segment were excluded from the earlier analysis of almost 600 of the donors. An earlier analysis of fewer than 750 of the donors classified V segments as functional when productive rearrangements were above 56.7% and as segregating when the standard deviation between donors was above 5%. A statistical classification framework was built to diagnose cytomegalovirus status from the catalog of TCR beta chain sequences. In a later analysis, TCR nucleotide sequences were compared against IMGT/GENE-DB human TR gene sequences so that V and J genes could be assigned. The TCRdist pipeline was used in a later analysis to assign CDR3 sequences and most-parsimonious VDJ recombination scenarios. A later analysis defined each TCR beta chain by its CDR3 amino acid sequence plus V-gene family, and excluded reads lacking a unique V-gene family. To address suspected cross-contamination and a sequencing artifact, a later analysis removed approximately 590 highly shared, low-generation-probability nucleotide sequences. For each public chain, a later analysis derived a clonal expansion index from normalized ranks of inferred template counts within each repertoire. A later analysis computed generation probabilities with a VDJ recombination model fitted to out-of-frame rearrangements, and checked the results against IGoR. Hypergeometric tests were used in a later analysis to score TCR-TCR, TCR-HLA and TCR-CMV co-occurrence, with a repertoire-size bias correction applied to the TCR pairs. To estimate false discovery rates, a later analysis permuted the HLA or CMV assignments 20 times. In a later analysis, co-occurring TCRs were grouped with DBSCAN, and TCRdist sequence similarity was added when clustering was performed within HLA-allele-positive subsets. Repertoires with fewer than 30,000 or more than 120,000 public chains, plus five repertoires with anomalous nucleotide sharing, were excluded from co-occurrence clustering. The immuneACCESS repertoire file appears here via TCRdb, limited to in-frame rearrangements. These files lack a portion of the clones; in checked studies, under half of the deficit traces to unresolved V genes, and the cause of the others is not known. V, J and clone size reflect that table, while D and trimming were determined from the DNA. Within this sample are 200,000 or so clones, with 82% of them counted one time only. The top ten hold roughly 0.097% of the sample.

The cohort was made up of about 670 healthy bone marrow donors. Cohort members were all nominally healthy when sampled, although unrecorded immune exposures were likely present. The donor tested CMV seronegative and was one of the 352 seronegative cohort members. A peripheral blood sample was collected from each donor, and TCR beta sequencing was performed on peripheral blood mononuclear cells. Genomic DNA extraction from the blood cell samples was performed with the Qiagen DNeasy Blood Extraction Kit. Notes on this clone: It has no known antigen specificity. The sample holds no much larger clone one base away, and base qualities are not on file.

The V and J genes are TRBV25-1 and TRBJ2-5; 16 central nucleotides agree with TRBD2. Sequencing was carried out using PBMCs. The clonotype was recovered from a boy between 2 and 10 years old in good health and CMV-seronegative. The CDR3 sequence is CASSGLGLAGGRQETQYF. The DNA is TGTGCCAGCAGTGGTTTGGGACTAGCGGGGGGGCGCCAAGAGACCCAGTACTTC.